This is a list of T cell receptor beta chains from one sample in a study of identical twins. TCRdb re-called the 5' RACE reads with MiXCR, one entry per CDR3 protein. There are some 730,000 distinct CDR3 sequences in the sample; around a sixth occur only once, and 10% to 15% lies in the top ten. The same sample was also used in a study of T cells expressing NK-cell markers.

The sequencing sample was made of PBMCs. These receptors all stem from a woman between 18 and 29 years old in good health. CDR3s include the opening cysteine and the closing phenylalanine or tryptophan. Each record gives: clone size, D gene, J gene, V gene, CDR3 protein, CDR3 DNA. The D gene is left open where the match is weak. Only some rows state a clone size, as once, few, many or a class for expanded clones.

size: .; D: TRBD1; J: TRBJ1-1; V: TRBV4-3; CDR3: CASSQEGQGRRTEAFF; DNA: TGCGCCAGCAGCCAAGAAGGACAGGGGAGGCGCACTGAAGCTTTCTTT
size: few; D: TRBD1; J: TRBJ2-1; V: TRBV12-3/TRBV12-4; CDR3: CASSFTDRVYNEQFF; DNA: TGTGCCAGCAGTTTCACGGACAGGGTTTACAATGAGCAGTTCTTC
size: many; D: TRBD2; J: TRBJ2-1; V: TRBV7-2; CDR3: CASSLLAGSSYNEQFF; DNA: TGTGCCAGCAGCTTGCTAGCGGGCAGCTCCTACAATGAGCAGTTCTTC
size: .; D: .; J: TRBJ1-5; V: TRBV18; CDR3: CASSTAGGSQPQHF; DNA: TGTGCCAGCTCTACGGCGGGGGGGAGTCAGCCCCAGCATTTT
size: many; D: .; J: TRBJ2-7; V: TRBV10-3; CDR3: CAISEGHYEQYF; DNA: TGTGCCATCAGTGAGGGCCACTACGAGCAGTACTTC
size: many; D: .; J: TRBJ1-1; V: TRBV4-1; CDR3: CASSPDPRNTEAFF; DNA: TGCGCCAGCAGCCCGGACCCGAGGAACACTGAAGCTTTCTTT
size: .; D: TRBD1; J: TRBJ2-7; V: TRBV4-3; CDR3: CASSTRQGLYEQYF; DNA: TGCGCCAGCAGCACGCGACAGGGGTTGTACGAGCAGTACTTC
size: many; D: .; J: TRBJ2-7; V: TRBV12-3/TRBV12-4; CDR3: CASSLRDTYEQYF; DNA: TGTGCCAGCAGCCTCCGGGACACCTACGAGCAGTACTTC
size: .; D: .; J: TRBJ2-3; V: TRBV20-1; CDR3: CSARPGSGDTQYF; DNA: TGCAGTGCTCGCCCGGGCAGCGGCGATACGCAGTATTTT
size: .; D: TRBD1; J: TRBJ2-7; V: TRBV5-5; CDR3: CASSVGTGFGEQYF; DNA: TGTGCCAGCAGCGTCGGGACAGGTTTTGGGGAGCAGTACTTC
size: few; D: .; J: TRBJ1-4; V: TRBV20-1; CDR3: CSTRRLNEKLFF; DNA: TGCAGTACCCGAAGACTTAATGAAAAACTGTTTTTT
size: few; D: .; J: TRBJ1-2; V: TRBV29-1; CDR3: CSVVGSKANYGYTF; DNA: TGCAGCGTTGTGGGCAGCAAAGCTAACTATGGCTACACCTTC
size: .; D: .; J: TRBJ2-7; V: TRBV9; CDR3: CASSVSTGTRVSEQYF; DNA: TGTGCCAGCAGCGTATCCACTGGCACGCGCGTCTCCGAGCAGTACTTC
size: few; D: .; J: TRBJ1-6; V: TRBV6-6; CDR3: CASAYPWPLHF; DNA: TGTGCCAGCGCCTATCCCTGGCCCCTCCACTTT
size: .; D: .; J: TRBJ2-6; V: TRBV2; CDR3: CASQGSGANVLTF; DNA: TGTGCCAGCCAGGGATCTGGGGCCAACGTCCTGACTTTC
size: few; D: .; J: TRBJ1-2; V: TRBV6-2/TRBV6-3; CDR3: CASSLPLYSNYGYTF; DNA: TGTGCCAGCAGTCTACCGCTCTACTCTAACTATGGCTACACCTTC
size: .; D: .; J: TRBJ2-1; V: TRBV15; CDR3: CATSRETSYNEQFF; DNA: TGTGCCACCAGCAGAGAGACATCTTACAATGAGCAGTTCTTC
size: few; D: .; J: TRBJ2-7; V: TRBV6-5; CDR3: CASSYTYRSSYEQYF; DNA: TGTGCCAGCAGTTACACGTACAGGAGCTCCTACGAGCAGTACTTC
size: .; D: TRBD2; J: TRBJ2-1; V: TRBV3-1; CDR3: CASTPSGTVNEQFF; DNA: TGTGCCAGCACCCCTAGCGGGACCGTAAATGAGCAGTTCTTC
size: .; D: .; J: TRBJ2-7; V: TRBV7-9; CDR3: CASSFKGDRSSYEQYF; DNA: TGTGCCAGCAGCTTTAAGGGGGATAGGTCATCCTACGAGCAGTACTTC
size: .; D: TRBD1; J: TRBJ1-2; V: TRBV18; CDR3: CASSPQTGRGYTF; DNA: TGTGCCAGCTCACCTCAGACAGGGCGCGGCTACACCTTC
size: .; D: .; J: TRBJ1-4; V: TRBV6-5; CDR3: CASSHPPDEKLFF; DNA: TGTGCCAGCAGTCACCCACCCGATGAAAAACTGTTTTTT
size: few; D: .; J: TRBJ2-2; V: TRBV10-3; CDR3: CAISELDSANTGELFF; DNA: TGTGCCATCAGTGAGCTTGACAGCGCGAACACCGGGGAGCTGTTTTTT
size: .; D: .; J: TRBJ2-5; V: TRBV11-2; CDR3: CASSFVGSQETQYF; DNA: TGTGCCAGCAGCTTCGTGGGATCCCAAGAGACCCAGTACTTC
size: .; D: .; J: TRBJ2-5; V: TRBV6-5; CDR3: CASSYSAGGTQETQYF; DNA: TGTGCCAGCAGTTACTCGGCGGGCGGGACCCAAGAGACCCAGTACTTC
size: .; D: .; J: TRBJ1-1; V: TRBV9; CDR3: CASSPLGRIHEAFF; DNA: TGTGCCAGCAGCCCTCTGGGAAGGATTCATGAAGCTTTCTTT
size: .; D: TRBD2; J: TRBJ2-3; V: TRBV7-2; CDR3: CASSRLAYRTDTQYF; DNA: TGTGCCAGCAGCCGACTAGCGTACCGCACAGATACGCAGTATTTT
size: .; D: .; J: TRBJ2-1; V: TRBV12-3/TRBV12-4; CDR3: CASSFGLLGGSRGNEQFF; DNA: TGTGCCAGCAGTTTTGGGCTCCTAGGGGGGAGTAGGGGCAATGAGCAGTTCTTC
size: .; D: .; J: TRBJ2-7; V: TRBV9; CDR3: CARYEQYF; DNA: TGTGCCAGGTACGAGCAGTACTTC
size: few; D: TRBD2; J: TRBJ2-1; V: TRBV20-1; CDR3: CSARDLRGLAFNNEQFF; DNA: TGCAGTGCTAGAGATCTGCGGGGACTAGCGTTTAACAATGAGCAGTTCTTC
size: .; D: .; J: TRBJ2-7; V: TRBV2; CDR3: CASTSQGITEQYF; DNA: TGTGCCAGCACTTCTCAGGGGATTACGGAGCAGTACTTC
size: .; D: TRBD1; J: TRBJ2-5; V: TRBV25-1; CDR3: CASSEGGQINAETQYF; DNA: TGTGCCAGCAGTGAAGGGGGACAGATTAACGCGGAGACCCAGTACTTC
size: .; D: .; J: TRBJ1-5; V: TRBV15; CDR3: CATSRDSRASQPQHF; DNA: TGTGCCACCAGCAGAGATTCGAGGGCGAGTCAGCCCCAGCATTTT
size: few; D: .; J: TRBJ2-7; V: TRBV7-9; CDR3: CASSSGGGMNYEQYF; DNA: TGTGCCAGCAGCTCGGGAGGGGGCATGAACTACGAGCAGTACTTC
size: few; D: .; J: TRBJ2-5; V: TRBV11-3; CDR3: CASSFGDETQYF; DNA: TGTGCCAGCAGCTTCGGGGATGAGACCCAGTACTTC
size: .; D: TRBD1; J: TRBJ2-2; V: TRBV12-3/TRBV12-4; CDR3: CASTGYRGLGGELFF; DNA: TGTGCCAGCACCGGATACAGGGGGCTGGGCGGGGAGCTGTTTTTT
size: many; D: .; J: TRBJ1-2; V: TRBV5-1; CDR3: CASSAAQSDYTF; DNA: TGCGCCAGCAGCGCAGCTCAGAGCGACTACACCTTC
size: .; D: .; J: TRBJ2-1; V: TRBV6-1; CDR3: CAASRRDNEQFF; DNA: TGTGCCGCTAGTCGGCGTGACAATGAGCAGTTCTTC
size: many; D: .; J: TRBJ2-4; V: TRBV6-1; CDR3: CASSEEGVGGQNIQYF; DNA: TGTGCCAGCAGTGAAGAGGGGGTCGGGGGACAGAACATTCAGTACTTC
size: .; D: .; J: TRBJ1-2; V: TRBV12-3/TRBV12-4; CDR3: CASSRRRQDYGYTF; DNA: TGTGCCAGCAGTAGAAGGAGGCAGGACTATGGCTACACCTTC
size: few; D: TRBD1; J: TRBJ2-5; V: TRBV2; CDR3: CASRLSGTGGTQYF; DNA: TGTGCCAGCCGCCTTTCCGGGACAGGGGGGACCCAGTACTTC
size: .; D: .; J: TRBJ2-1; V: TRBV7-2; CDR3: CASTYMLQDGEQFF; DNA: TGTGCCAGCACTTATATGCTCCAGGATGGTGAGCAGTTCTTC
size: .; D: .; J: TRBJ2-1; V: TRBV25-1; CDR3: CASSNSVGLGDEQFF; DNA: TGTGCCAGCAGTAATAGTGTCGGGTTAGGAGATGAGCAGTTCTTC
size: .; D: .; J: TRBJ2-1; V: TRBV3-1; CDR3: CASSLQRTEQFF; DNA: TGTGCCAGCAGCCTACAGAGGACTGAGCAGTTCTTC
size: many; D: TRBD1; J: TRBJ1-4; V: TRBV7-9; CDR3: CASSPTGTGDEKLFF; DNA: TGTGCCAGCAGCCCAACTGGGACAGGGGATGAAAAACTGTTTTTT